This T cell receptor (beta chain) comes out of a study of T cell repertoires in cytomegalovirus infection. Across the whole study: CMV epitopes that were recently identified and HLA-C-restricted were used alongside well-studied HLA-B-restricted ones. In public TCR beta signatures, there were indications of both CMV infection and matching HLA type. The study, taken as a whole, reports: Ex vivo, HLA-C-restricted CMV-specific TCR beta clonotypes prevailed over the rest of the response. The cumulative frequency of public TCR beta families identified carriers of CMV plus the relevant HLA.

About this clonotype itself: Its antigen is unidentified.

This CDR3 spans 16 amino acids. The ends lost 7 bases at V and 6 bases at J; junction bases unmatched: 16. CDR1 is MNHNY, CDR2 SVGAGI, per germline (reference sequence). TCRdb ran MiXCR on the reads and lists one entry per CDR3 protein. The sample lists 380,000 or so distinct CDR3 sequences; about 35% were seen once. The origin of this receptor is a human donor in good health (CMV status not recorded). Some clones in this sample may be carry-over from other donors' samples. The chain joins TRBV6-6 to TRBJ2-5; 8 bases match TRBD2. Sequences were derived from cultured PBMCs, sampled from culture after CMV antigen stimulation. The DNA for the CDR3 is TGTGCCAGCACGGCGCGGGAGGTCGTTAGCAAAAAGACCCAGTACTTC. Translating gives CASTAREVVSKKTQYF.